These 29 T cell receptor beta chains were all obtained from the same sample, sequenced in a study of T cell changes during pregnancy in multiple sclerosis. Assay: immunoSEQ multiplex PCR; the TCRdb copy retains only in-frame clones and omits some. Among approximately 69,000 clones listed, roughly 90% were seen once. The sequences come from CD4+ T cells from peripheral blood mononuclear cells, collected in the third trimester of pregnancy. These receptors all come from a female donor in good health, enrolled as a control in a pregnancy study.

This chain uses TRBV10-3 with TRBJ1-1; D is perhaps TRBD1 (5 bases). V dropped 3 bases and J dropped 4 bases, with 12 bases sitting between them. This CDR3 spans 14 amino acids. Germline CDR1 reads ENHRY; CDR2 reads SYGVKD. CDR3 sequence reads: CAISERGGATEAFF. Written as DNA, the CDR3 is TGTGCCATCAGTGAAAGGGGCGGGGCCACTGAAGCTTTCTTT.

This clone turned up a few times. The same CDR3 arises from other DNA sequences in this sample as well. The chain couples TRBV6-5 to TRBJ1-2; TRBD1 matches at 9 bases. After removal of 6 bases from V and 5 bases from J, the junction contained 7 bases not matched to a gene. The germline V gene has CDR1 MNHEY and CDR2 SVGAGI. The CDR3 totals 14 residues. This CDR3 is CASSLQDRGYGYTF. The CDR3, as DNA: TGTGCCAGCAGCTTACAAGACAGGGGGTATGGCTACACCTTC.

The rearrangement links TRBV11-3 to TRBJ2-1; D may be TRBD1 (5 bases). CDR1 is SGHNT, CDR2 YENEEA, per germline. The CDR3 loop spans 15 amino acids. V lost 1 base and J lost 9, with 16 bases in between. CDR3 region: CASSLVLSGKGEQFF. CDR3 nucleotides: TGTGCCAGCAGCTTAGTGTTGTCAGGGAAGGGTGAGCAGTTCTTC.

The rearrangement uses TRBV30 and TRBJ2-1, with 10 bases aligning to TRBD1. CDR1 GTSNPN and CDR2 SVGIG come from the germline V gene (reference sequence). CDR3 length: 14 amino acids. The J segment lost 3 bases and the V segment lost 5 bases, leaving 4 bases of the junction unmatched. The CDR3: CAWGGQGSYNEQFF. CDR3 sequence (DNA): TGTGCCTGGGGGGGACAGGGGAGCTACAATGAGCAGTTCTTC.

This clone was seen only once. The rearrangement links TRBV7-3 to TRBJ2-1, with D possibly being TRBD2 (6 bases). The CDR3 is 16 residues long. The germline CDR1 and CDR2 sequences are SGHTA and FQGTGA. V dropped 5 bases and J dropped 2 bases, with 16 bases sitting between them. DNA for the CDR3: TGTGCCAGCAGCCCCGACGCGGGGCCCCCCTACAATGAGCAGTTCTTC. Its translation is CASSPDAGPPYNEQFF. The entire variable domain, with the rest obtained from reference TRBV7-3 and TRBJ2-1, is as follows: GAGVSQTPSNKVTEKGKYVELRCDPISGHTALYWYRQSLGQGPEFLIYFQGTGAADDSGLPNDRFFAVRPEGSVSTLKIQRTERGDSAVYLCASSPDAGPPYNEQFFGPGTRLTVL.

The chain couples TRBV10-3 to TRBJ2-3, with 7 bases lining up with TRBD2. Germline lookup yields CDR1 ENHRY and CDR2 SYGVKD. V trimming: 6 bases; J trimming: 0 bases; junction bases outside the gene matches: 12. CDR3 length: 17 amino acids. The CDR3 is CAIRERGGKPSTDTQYF. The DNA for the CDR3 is TGTGCCATCAGAGAGCGGGGTGGGAAACCTAGCACAGATACGCAGTATTTT.

DNA of the CDR3: TGTGCCAGCAGTTTAGCCAGGGGAGAAGCTTTCTTT. This translates into CASSLARGEAFF. The chain links TRBV28 to TRBJ1-1, with D tentatively TRBD1 (6 bases). V was cut by 2 bases and J by 8 bases, with 9 bases left in between. Germline V lookup: CDR1 MDHEN, CDR2 SYDVKM. There are 12 residues in the CDR3.

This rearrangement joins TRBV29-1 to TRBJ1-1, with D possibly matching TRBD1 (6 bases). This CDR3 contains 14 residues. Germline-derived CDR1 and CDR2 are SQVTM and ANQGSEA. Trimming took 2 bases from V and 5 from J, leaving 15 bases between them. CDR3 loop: CSVEMSGEWTEAFF. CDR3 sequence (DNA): TGCAGCGTTGAAATGTCAGGGGAATGGACTGAAGCTTTCTTT.

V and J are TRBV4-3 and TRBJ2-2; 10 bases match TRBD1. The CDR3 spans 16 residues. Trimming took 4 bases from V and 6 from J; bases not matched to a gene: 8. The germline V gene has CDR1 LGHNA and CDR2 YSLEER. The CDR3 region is CASSRAGQGIPGELFF. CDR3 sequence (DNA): TGCGCCAGCAGCCGAGCGGGACAGGGGATCCCCGGGGAGCTGTTTTTT.

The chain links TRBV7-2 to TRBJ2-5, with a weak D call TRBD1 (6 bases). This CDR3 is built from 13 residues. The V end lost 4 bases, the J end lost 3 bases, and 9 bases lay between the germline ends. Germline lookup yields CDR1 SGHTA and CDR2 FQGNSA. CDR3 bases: TGTGCCAGCAGCTGGTCAGGGGAAGAGACCCAGTACTTC. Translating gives CASSWSGEETQYF.

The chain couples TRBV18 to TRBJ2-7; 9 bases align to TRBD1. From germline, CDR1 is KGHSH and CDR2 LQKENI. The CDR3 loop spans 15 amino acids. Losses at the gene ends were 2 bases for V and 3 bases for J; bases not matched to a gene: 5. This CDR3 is CASSPSGQGDYEQYF. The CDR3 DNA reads TGTGCCAGCTCACCATCGGGACAGGGTGACTACGAGCAGTACTTC.

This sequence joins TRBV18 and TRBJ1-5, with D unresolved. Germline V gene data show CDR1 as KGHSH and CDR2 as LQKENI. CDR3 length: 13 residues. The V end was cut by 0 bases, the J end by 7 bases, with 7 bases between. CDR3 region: CASSPPHGQPQHF. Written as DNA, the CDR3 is TGTGCCAGCTCACCACCGCACGGGCAGCCCCAGCATTTT.

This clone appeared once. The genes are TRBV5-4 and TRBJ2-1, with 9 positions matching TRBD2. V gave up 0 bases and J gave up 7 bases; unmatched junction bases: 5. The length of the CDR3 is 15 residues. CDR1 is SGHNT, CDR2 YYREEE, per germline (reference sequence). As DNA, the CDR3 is TGTGCCAGCAGCTTGGATGGCGGGGGGGCGAATGAGCAGTTCTTC. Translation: CASSLDGGGANEQFF.

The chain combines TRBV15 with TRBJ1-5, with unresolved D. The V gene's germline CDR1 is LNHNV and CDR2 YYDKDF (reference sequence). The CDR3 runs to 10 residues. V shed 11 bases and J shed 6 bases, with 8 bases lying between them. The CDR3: CASRVQPQHF. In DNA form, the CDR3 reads TGTGCCTCTCGGGTTCAGCCCCAGCATTTT.

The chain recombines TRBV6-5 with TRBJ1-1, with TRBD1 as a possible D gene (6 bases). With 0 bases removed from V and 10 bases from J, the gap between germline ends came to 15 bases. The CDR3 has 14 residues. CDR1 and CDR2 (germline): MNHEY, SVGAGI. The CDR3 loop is CASSYSTQGSRAFF. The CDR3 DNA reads TGTGCCAGCAGTTACTCGACACAGGGATCGAGAGCTTTCTTT.

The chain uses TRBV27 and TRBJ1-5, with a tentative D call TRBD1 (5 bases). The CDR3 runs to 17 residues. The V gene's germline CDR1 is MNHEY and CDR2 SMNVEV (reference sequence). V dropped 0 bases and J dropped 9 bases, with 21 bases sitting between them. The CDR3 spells CASSLSGRDSAFWPQHF. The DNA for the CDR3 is TGTGCCAGCAGTTTATCGGGTAGGGACTCGGCCTTTTGGCCCCAGCATTTT.

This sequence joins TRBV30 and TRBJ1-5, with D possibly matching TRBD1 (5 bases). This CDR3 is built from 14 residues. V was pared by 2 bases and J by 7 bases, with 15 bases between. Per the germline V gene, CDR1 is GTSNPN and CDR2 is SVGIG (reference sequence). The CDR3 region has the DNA TGTGCCTGGAGTCATCAAGGGGCTGAGCAGCCCCAGCATTTT. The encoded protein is CAWSHQGAEQPQHF.

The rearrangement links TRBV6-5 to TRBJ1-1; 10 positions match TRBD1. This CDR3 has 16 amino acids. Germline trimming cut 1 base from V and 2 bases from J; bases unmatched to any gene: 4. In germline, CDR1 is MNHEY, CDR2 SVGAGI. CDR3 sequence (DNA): TGTGCCAGCAGTTACTTCGGGACAGGGGTAAACACTGAAGCTTTCTTT. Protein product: CASSYFGTGVNTEAFF.

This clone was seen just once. DNA of the CDR3: TGTGCCAGCAGCGTGGGACAGGGCGGTGAGCAGTTCTTC. The encoded protein is CASSVGQGGEQFF. The chain has TRBV2 and TRBJ2-1; 9 positions agree with TRBD1. CDR3 size: 13 residues. CDR1 SNHLY and CDR2 FYNNEI come from the germline V gene. V was pared by 6 bases and J by 9 bases, with 6 bases of the junction left unmatched.

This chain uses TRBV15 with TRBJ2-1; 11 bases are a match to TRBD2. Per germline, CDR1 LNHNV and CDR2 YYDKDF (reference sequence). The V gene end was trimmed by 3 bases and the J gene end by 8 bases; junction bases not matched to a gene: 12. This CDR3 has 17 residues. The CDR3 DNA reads TGTGCCACCAGCAGTGCCCGTAGCGGGGGGGCCTCTCATGAGCAGTTCTTC. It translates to CATSSARSGGASHEQFF.

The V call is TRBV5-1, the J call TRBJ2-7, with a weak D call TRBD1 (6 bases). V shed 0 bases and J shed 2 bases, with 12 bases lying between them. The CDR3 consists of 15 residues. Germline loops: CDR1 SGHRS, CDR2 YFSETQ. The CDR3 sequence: CASSLGTALTYEQYF. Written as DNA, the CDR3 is TGCGCCAGCAGCTTGGGGACAGCGTTGACCTACGAGCAGTACTTC.

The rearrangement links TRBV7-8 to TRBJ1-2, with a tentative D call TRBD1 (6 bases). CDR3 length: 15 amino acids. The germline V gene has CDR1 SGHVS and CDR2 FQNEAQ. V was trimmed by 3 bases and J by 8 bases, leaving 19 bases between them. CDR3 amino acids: CASSLEVTGLGGYTF. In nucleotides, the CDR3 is TGTGCCAGCAGCTTGGAGGTCACAGGGCTTGGAGGCTACACCTTC.

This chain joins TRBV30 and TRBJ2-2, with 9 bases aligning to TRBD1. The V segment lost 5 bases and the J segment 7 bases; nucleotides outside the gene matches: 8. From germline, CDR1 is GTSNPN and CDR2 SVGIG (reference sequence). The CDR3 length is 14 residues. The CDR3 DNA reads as TGTGCCTGGGATAGGGACAGGGCTAGCGGGGAGCTGTTTTTT. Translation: CAWDRDRASGELFF.

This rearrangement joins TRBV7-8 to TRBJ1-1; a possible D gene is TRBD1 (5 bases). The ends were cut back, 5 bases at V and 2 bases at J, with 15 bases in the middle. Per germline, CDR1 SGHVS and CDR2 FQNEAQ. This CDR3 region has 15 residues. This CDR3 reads CASSTLDRFNTEAFF. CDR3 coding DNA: TGTGCCAGCAGCACCCTAGACAGATTTAACACTGAAGCTTTCTTT. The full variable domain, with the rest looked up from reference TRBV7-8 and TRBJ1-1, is GAGVSQSPRYKVAKRGQDVALRCDPISGHVSLFWYQQALGQGPEFLTYFQNEAQLDKSGLPSDRFFAERPEGSVSTLKIQRTQQEDSAVYLCASSTLDRFNTEAFFGQGTRLTVV.

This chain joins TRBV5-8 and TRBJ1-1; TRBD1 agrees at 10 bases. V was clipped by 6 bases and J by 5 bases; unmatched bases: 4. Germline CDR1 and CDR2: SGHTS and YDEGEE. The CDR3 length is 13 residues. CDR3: CASTVDRGTEAFF. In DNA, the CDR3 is TGTGCCAGCACCGTGGACAGGGGGACTGAAGCTTTCTTT.

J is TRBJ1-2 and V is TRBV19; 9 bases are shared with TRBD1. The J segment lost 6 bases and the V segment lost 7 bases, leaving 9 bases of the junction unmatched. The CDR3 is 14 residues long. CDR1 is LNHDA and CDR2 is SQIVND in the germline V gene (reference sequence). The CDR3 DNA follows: TGTGCCAGTACCCACGCCAGGACAGGGGATGGCTACACCTTC. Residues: CASTHARTGDGYTF.

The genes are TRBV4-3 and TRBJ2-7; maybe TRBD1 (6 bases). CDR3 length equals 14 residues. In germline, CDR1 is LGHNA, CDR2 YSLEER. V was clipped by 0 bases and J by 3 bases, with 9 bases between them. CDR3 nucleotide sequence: TGCGCCAGCAGCCAAGATCCAGGGGACTACGAGCAGTACTTC. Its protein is CASSQDPGDYEQYF.

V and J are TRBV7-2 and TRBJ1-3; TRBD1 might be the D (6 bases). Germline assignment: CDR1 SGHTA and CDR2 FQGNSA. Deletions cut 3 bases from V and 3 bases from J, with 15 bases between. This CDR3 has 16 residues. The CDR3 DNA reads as TGTGCCAGCAGCTTTTTCAGGGGTTCGGATGGAAACACCATATATTTT. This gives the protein CASSFFRGSDGNTIYF.

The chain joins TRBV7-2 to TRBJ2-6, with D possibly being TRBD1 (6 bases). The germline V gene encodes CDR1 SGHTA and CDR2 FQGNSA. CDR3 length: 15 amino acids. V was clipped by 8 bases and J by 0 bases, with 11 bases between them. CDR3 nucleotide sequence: TGTGCCAGCCAACACAGGGCCTCTGGGGCCAACGTCCTGACTTTC. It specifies CASQHRASGANVLTF.